A selection of T cell receptor beta chains follows, all from one sample in a study of blood T cell repertoires in COVID-19. The data were produced by immunoSEQ multiplex PCR, yet TCRdb's version contains in-frame clones alone and is incomplete. The sample consists of 400,000 to 500,000 clones, 70% to 90% of them appearing once. Sequenced material: peripheral blood. The receptors here all came from a woman in her 30s with active or convalescent COVID-19. The CDR3 runs from the conserved cysteine through the conserved F or W. Each record gives: D gene, clone size, V gene, J gene, CDR3 DNA, CDR3 protein. The D gene is left open where the match is weak. A row's size may be missing; if present it is once, few, many or a size class.

>.|.|TRBV5-8|TRBJ1-2
TGTGCCAGCAGCTTGGTTTCCCAGGGAGGAAGAAACTACACCTTC
CASSLVSQGGRNYTF
>TRBD1|.|TRBV6-5|TRBJ1-1
TGTGCCAGTCGAACAGGGGACACTGAAGCTTTCTTT
CASRTGDTEAFF
>.|.|TRBV5-8|TRBJ1-2
TGTGCCAGCAGCTCGACAGTTAACTATGGCTACACCTTC
CASSSTVNYGYTF
>.|.|TRBV6-1|TRBJ1-1
TGTGCCAGCAGTGAAGCCAGGGGCGCTGAAGCTTTCTTT
CASSEARGAEAFF
>.|.|TRBV18|TRBJ2-4
TGTGCCAGCTCACCACCGACAGGAGCCAAAAACATTCAGTACTTC
CASSPPTGAKNIQYF
>TRBD1|.|TRBV7-9|TRBJ2-6
TGTGCCAGCAGCTTAGCCGGGACAGGGACTGGGGCCAACGTCCTGACTTTC
CASSLAGTGTGANVLTF
>.|few|TRBV7-2|TRBJ1-5
TGTGCCAGCAGCTTCGAGGTTGTAGAGCCCCAGCATTTT
CASSFEVVEPQHF
>TRBD2|.|TRBV6-6|TRBJ2-7
TGTGCCAGCAGCCAGACTAGCGGGGCGGCCTACGAGCAGTACTTC
CASSQTSGAAYEQYF
>TRBD1|.|TRBV7-9|TRBJ2-1
TGTGCCAGCAGTTACCTAGGGACAGGAAACAATGAGCAGTTCTTC
CASSYLGTGNNEQFF
>.|.|TRBV5-4|TRBJ1-3
TGTGCCAGCAGCTTGGATCTCGGGGGCTCTGGAAACACCATATATTTT
CASSLDLGGSGNTIYF
>TRBD2|few|TRBV5-4|TRBJ2-1
TGTGCCAGCAGCTCGGGACTAGCGGGAAGTGAGCAGTTCTTC
CASSSGLAGSEQFF
>.|once|TRBV21-1|TRBJ2-7
TGTGCCAGCAGCAAAGGTCAGGACAGGGGGCTCGACGAGCAGTACTTC
CASSKGQDRGLDEQYF
>.|.|TRBV28|TRBJ1-1
TGTGCCAGCAGTTTGGAACAGGGTGTTGAAGCTTTCTTT
CASSLEQGVEAFF
>TRBD2|.|TRBV28|TRBJ2-2
TGTGCCAGCAGTCTCCAAGGTAGCGGGAGCGGGGGGGAGCTGTTTTTT
CASSLQGSGSGGELFF
>.|.|TRBV6-4|TRBJ2-3
TGTGCCAGCAGCCTAATGGGGGGAGCAGATACGCAGTATTTT
CASSLMGGADTQYF
>.|once|TRBV19|TRBJ1-2
TGTGCCAGTAGTATATTGGTCGGACAAGCCCGTAACTATGGCTACACCTTC
CASSILVGQARNYGYTF
>TRBD1|.|TRBV7-6|TRBJ2-5
TGTGCCAGCAGCATCCGGGACAGGGGGCTGGAGACCCAGTACTTC
CASSIRDRGLETQYF
>.|.|TRBV10-3|TRBJ2-5
TGTGCCATCTCCTCGAGGGCTAGCCACGTCCTGGAGACCCAGTACTTC
CAISSRASHVLETQYF
>TRBD1|.|TRBV12-3/TRBV12-4|TRBJ1-1
TGTGCCAGCAGTTTAGGCAGGGGGATGGAAGCTTTCTTT
CASSLGRGMEAFF
>.|.|TRBV5-1|TRBJ1-2
TGCGCCAGCAGCCTTGGGGGGGCCTATGGCTACACCTTC
CASSLGGAYGYTF
>.|.|TRBV11-2|TRBJ1-1
TGTGCCAGCAGTTCAATGAACACTGAAGCTTTCTTT
CASSSMNTEAFF
>TRBD1|.|TRBV5-1|TRBJ2-7
TGCGCCAGCAGGGCCGGGACAGGGGGCGAGCAGTACTTC
CASRAGTGGEQYF
>TRBD1|.|TRBV7-9|TRBJ2-2
TGTGCCAGCAGCTTAGCTGCAGGGGGAAATACCGGGGAGCTGTTTTTT
CASSLAAGGNTGELFF
>TRBD1|.|TRBV10-3|TRBJ1-2
TGTGCCATCCAGGAGGGGGCGCAGGACTATGGCTACACCTTC
CAIQEGAQDYGYTF
>.|few|TRBV5-1|TRBJ1-4
TGCGCCAGCAGCTTCGGGGGATCTAATGAAAAACTGTTTTTT
CASSFGGSNEKLFF
>.|.|TRBV21-1|TRBJ1-2
TGTGCCAGCAGCAAATTGTTCGGGGGGGCCCAAAGTTGGGGCTACACCTTC
CASSKLFGGAQSWGYTF
>TRBD1|.|TRBV11-1|TRBJ2-3
TGTGCCAGCAGCTCAATGACAGGGAGTTTGACAGATACGCAGTATTTT
CASSSMTGSLTDTQYF